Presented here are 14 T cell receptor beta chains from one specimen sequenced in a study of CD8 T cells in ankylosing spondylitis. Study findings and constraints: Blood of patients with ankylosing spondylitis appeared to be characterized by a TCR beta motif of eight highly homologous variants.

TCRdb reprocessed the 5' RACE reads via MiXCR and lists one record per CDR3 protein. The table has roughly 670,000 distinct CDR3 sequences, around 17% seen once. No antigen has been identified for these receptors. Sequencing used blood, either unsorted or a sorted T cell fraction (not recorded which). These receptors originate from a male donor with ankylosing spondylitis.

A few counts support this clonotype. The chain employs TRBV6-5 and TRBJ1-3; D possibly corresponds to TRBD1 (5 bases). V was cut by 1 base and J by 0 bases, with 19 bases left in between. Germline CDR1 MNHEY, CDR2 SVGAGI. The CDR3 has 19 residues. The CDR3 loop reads CASSYLGQGISASGNTIYF. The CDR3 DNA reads TGTGCCAGCAGTTACTTGGGGCAGGGAATCAGCGCCTCTGGAAACACCATATATTTT.

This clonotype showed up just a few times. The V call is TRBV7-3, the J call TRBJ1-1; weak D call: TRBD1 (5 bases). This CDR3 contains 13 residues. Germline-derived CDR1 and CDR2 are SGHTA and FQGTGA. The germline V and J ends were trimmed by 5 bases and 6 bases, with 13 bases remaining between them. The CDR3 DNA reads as TGTGCCAGCAGCGCCTATGGGACGGCTGAAGCTTTCTTT. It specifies CASSAYGTAEAFF.

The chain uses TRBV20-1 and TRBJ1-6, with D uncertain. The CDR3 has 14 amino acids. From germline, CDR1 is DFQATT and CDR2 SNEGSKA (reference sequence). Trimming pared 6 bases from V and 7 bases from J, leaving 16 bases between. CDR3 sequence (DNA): TGCAGTGCCCGTCCCGTTAATTCGAATTCACCCCTCCACTTT. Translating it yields CSARPVNSNSPLHF.

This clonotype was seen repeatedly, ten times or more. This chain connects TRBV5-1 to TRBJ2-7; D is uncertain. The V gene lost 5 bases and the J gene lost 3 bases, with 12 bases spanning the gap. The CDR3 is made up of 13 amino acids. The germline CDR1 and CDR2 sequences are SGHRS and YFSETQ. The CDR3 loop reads CASSQGPDYEQYF. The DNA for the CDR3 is TGCGCCAGCAGTCAAGGACCAGACTACGAGCAGTACTTC.

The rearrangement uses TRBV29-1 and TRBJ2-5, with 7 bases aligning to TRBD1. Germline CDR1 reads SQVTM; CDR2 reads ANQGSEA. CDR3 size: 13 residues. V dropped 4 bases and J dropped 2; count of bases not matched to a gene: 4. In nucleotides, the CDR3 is TGCAGCGTTGTTAGGGGGCCACAAGAGACCCAGTACTTC. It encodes CSVVRGPQETQYF.

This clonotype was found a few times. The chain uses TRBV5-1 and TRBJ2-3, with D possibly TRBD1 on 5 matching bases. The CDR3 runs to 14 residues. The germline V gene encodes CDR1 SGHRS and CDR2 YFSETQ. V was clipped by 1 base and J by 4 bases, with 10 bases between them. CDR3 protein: CASSLLGASDTQYF. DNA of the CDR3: TGCGCCAGCAGCTTGTTAGGGGCGTCAGATACGCAGTATTTT.

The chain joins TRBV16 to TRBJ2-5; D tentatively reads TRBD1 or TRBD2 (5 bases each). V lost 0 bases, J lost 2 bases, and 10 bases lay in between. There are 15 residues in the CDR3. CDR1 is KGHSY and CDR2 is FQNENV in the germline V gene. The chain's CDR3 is CASSQSRGEQETQYF. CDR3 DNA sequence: TGTGCCAGCAGCCAATCGAGAGGGGAACAAGAGACCCAGTACTTC.

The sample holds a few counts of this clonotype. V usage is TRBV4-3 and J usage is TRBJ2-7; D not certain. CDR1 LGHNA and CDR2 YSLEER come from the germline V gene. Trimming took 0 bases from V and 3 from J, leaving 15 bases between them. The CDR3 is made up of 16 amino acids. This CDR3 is CASSQDESRAGYEQYF. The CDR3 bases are TGCGCCAGCAGCCAAGATGAAAGTCGCGCTGGCTACGAGCAGTACTTC.

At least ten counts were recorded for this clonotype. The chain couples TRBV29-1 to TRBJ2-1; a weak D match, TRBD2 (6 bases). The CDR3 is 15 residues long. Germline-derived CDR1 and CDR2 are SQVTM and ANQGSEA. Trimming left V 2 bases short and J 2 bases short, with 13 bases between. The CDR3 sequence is CSVERGSGPYNEQFF. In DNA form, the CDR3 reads TGCAGCGTTGAAAGGGGAAGCGGGCCCTACAATGAGCAGTTCTTC.

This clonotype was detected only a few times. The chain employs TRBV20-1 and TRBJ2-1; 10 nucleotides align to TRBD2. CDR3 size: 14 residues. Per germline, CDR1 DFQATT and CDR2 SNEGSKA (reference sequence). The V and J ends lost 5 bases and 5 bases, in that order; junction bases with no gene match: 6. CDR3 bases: TGCAGTGCTCTCCTAGCGGGAGTCAACAATGAGCAGTTCTTC. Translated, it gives CSALLAGVNNEQFF.

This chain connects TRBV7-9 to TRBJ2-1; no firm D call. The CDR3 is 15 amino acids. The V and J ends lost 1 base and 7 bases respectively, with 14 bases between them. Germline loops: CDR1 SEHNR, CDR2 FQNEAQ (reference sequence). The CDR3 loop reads CASSLGPEPPNEQFF. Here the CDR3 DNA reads TGTGCCAGCAGCTTAGGCCCCGAGCCCCCTAATGAGCAGTTCTTC.

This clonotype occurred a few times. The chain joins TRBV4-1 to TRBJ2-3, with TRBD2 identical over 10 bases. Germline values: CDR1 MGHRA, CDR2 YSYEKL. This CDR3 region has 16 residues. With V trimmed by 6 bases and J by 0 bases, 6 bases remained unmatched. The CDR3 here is CASRVSGGTSTDTQYF. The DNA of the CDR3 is TGCGCCAGCAGGGTTAGCGGGGGGACTAGCACAGATACGCAGTATTTT.

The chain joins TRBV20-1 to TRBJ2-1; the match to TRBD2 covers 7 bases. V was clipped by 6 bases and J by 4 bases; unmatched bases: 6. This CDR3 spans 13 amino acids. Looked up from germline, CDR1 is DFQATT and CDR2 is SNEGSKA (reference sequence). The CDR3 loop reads CSADPGGYNEQFF. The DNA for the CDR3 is TGCAGTGCCGACCCGGGGGGTTACAATGAGCAGTTCTTC.

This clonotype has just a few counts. Here the CDR3 reads CATSRDVGQGGIQYF. The CDR3 DNA follows: TGTGCCACCAGCAGAGACGTGGGACAGGGAGGCATTCAGTACTTC. V usage is TRBV15 and J usage is TRBJ2-4, with 9 bases matching TRBD1. The J segment lost 9 bases and the V segment lost 0 bases, leaving 6 bases of the junction unmatched. Germline V lookup: CDR1 LNHNV, CDR2 YYDKDF (reference sequence). The CDR3 loop spans 15 amino acids.